One and the same sample provided the 9 T cell receptor beta chains below, sequenced in a study of Ad26.COV2.S vaccination and SARS-CoV-2 variants (dated by TCRdb to the early 2020s). The library was produced with the immunoSEQ multiplex PCR assay. TCRdb re-hosts the immuneACCESS table, in-frame sequences only. Its copies lack some clones; in the studies checked, an unresolved V gene accounts for under half of them, and the cause for the rest is not known. Recorded for this sample are approximately 300,000 clones; around 84% of them occurred a single time. In total, the top ten clones hold more than 1.5% of the sample. The sample's treatment or condition label is to be understood as: around 19 received Ad26.COV2.S at low or high dose, single or two shots; about 5 received placebo; per-sample allocation not given. Repertoires of vaccine and placebo recipients were sequenced from samples taken on day 63 after the first injection.

Source: peripheral blood, taken in a trial of Ad26.COV2.S vaccine versus placebo. The receptors here all came from a person between 18 and 60 years old who received the Ad26.COV2.S COVID-19 vaccine or a placebo.

The CDR3 here is CASNRGLFYTF. The CDR3 DNA follows: TGTGCTAGTAACAGGGGGCTTTTCTACACCTTC. The V call is TRBV12-5, the J call TRBJ1-2; TRBD1 agrees at 9 bases. Germline V gene lookup returns CDR1 LGHNT and CDR2 FRNRAP. The ends lost 8 bases at V and 10 bases at J; junction bases unmatched: 5. This CDR3 region has 11 residues.

J is TRBJ1-2 and V is TRBV5-1, with 8 bases fitting TRBD1. The CDR3 has 15 amino acids. Looked up from germline, CDR1 is SGHRS and CDR2 is YFSETQ. The V gene end was trimmed by 3 bases and the J gene end by 2 bases; junction bases not matched to a gene: 6. In DNA form, the CDR3 reads TGCGCCAGCAGCTCGTGGACAGGGATAAACTATGGCTACACCTTC. Amino acids: CASSSWTGINYGYTF.

Regarding this clone: Other DNA sequences within the sample encode an identical CDR3. This CDR3 is CASSLTSGGYEQYF. The DNA for the CDR3 is TGTGCCAGCAGCCTGACTAGCGGGGGCTACGAGCAGTACTTC. The gene calls are TRBV6-5 and TRBJ2-7, with 12 bases aligning to TRBD2. The CDR3 spans 14 residues. The trim removed 6 bases at V and 3 bases at J, leaving 3 bases unmatched. The germline V gene encodes CDR1 MNHEY and CDR2 SVGAGI.

The chain joins TRBV30 to TRBJ1-3; possibly TRBD1 for D (6 bases). Per germline, CDR1 GTSNPN and CDR2 SVGIG (reference sequence). V lost 3 bases, J lost 1 base, and 16 bases lay in between. The CDR3 loop spans 16 amino acids. The CDR3 reads CAWSGTRGWSGNTIYF. The CDR3 DNA follows: TGTGCCTGGAGCGGAACCAGGGGTTGGTCTGGAAACACCATATATTTT.

The chain carries TRBV6-2 or TRBV6-3 and TRBJ1-5; TRBD1 might be the D (6 bases). The CDR3 runs 14 residues. CDR1 and CDR2 from the germline V gene are MNHEY and SVGEGT. Trimming pared 4 bases from V and 0 bases from J, leaving 7 bases between. Here the CDR3 DNA reads TGTGCCAGCAGTTTACAGGGTAGCAATCAGCCCCAGCATTTT. Translating it yields CASSLQGSNQPQHF.

J is TRBJ2-1 and V is TRBV14, with D perhaps matching TRBD2 (7 bases). CDR3 length: 14 residues. With 5 bases removed from V and 6 bases from J, the gap between germline ends came to 14 bases. Germline CDR1 is SGHDN and CDR2 is FVKESK. DNA for the CDR3: TGTGCCAGCAGCTTGGGGGGGGCCCGCAATGAGCAGTTCTTC. Translated, it gives CASSLGGARNEQFF.

This chain uses TRBV20-1 with TRBJ2-5, with D hard to call. This CDR3 region has 11 residues. CDR1 DFQATT and CDR2 SNEGSKA come from the germline V gene (reference sequence). V was clipped by 4 bases and J by 0 bases, with 3 bases between them. CDR3 DNA: TGCAGTGCTACAAACCAAGAGACCCAGTACTTC. This translates into CSATNQETQYF.

The gene calls are TRBV5-4 and TRBJ2-2; D remains unclear. V dropped 4 bases and J dropped 1 base, with 11 bases sitting between them. Germline assignment: CDR1 SGHNT and CDR2 YYREEE (reference sequence). CDR3 length: 15 amino acids. The CDR3 coding sequence is TGTGCCAGCAGCATCTGGACCGAGAACACCGGGGAGCTGTTTTTT. It specifies CASSIWTENTGELFF. Full variable domain (outside the CDR3, taken from reference TRBV5-4 and TRBJ2-2): ETGVTQSPTHLIKTRGQQVTLRCSSQSGHNTVSWYQQALGQGPQFIFQYYREEENGRGNFPPRFSGLQFPNYSSELNVNALELDDSALYLCASSIWTENTGELFFGEGSRLTVL.

V and J are TRBV4-3 and TRBJ1-4; no reliable D call. The V gene's germline CDR1 is LGHNA and CDR2 YSLEER. Trimming removed 1 base from V and 0 bases from J, with 9 bases in between. This CDR3 contains 16 residues. CDR3 loop: CASSQGSKATNEKLFF. CDR3 DNA sequence: TGCGCCAGCAGCCAAGGTTCCAAAGCAACTAATGAAAAACTGTTTTTT.